A selection of T cell receptor beta chains follows, all from one sample in a study of long-term antiretroviral therapy in people with HIV. Sequencing was performed with immunoSEQ multiplex PCR; in TCRdb, only in-frame clones are kept and a portion is missing. This repertoire shows tens of thousands of clones, roughly 85% found once; its top ten account for just under 9.5%. The sample in question was unsorted PBMCs, obtained 4.1 years after starting antiretroviral therapy. All receptors come from a middle-aged woman with HIV. Both conserved end residues are part of each CDR3. A D gene is named only where the DNA matches it firmly. The listing skips clone size in some rows; elsewhere it reads once, few, many or a size class.

TRBV4-3,.,TRBD2,TRBJ2-1,CASSQVVGGGVTDEQFF,TGCGCCAGCAGCCAAGTTGTAGGTGGGGGGGTAACGGATGAGCAGTTCTTC
TRBV7-6,.,.,TRBJ2-2,CASSFGLMNTGELFF,TGTGCCAGCAGCTTTGGACTGATGAACACCGGGGAGCTGTTTTTT
TRBV5-5,.,.,TRBJ2-7,CASSTWGYEQYF,TGTGCCAGCAGTACCTGGGGGTACGAGCAGTACTTC
TRBV7-7,once,TRBD1,TRBJ2-7,CASSQGQGGYEQYF,TGTGCCAGCAGCCAAGGACAGGGGGGCTACGAGCAGTACTTC
TRBV19,.,TRBD2,TRBJ2-2,CASSILGGVNTGELFF,TGTGCCAGTAGTATTCTGGGGGGGGTGAACACCGGGGAGCTGTTTTTT
TRBV4-2,.,.,TRBJ1-4,CASSQVQGEGEKLFF,TGTGCCAGCAGCCAAGTTCAGGGAGAGGGTGAAAAACTGTTTTTT
TRBV10-3,.,.,TRBJ2-2,CAISEGPNTGELFF,TGTGCCATCAGTGAAGGCCCGAACACCGGGGAGCTGTTTTTT
TRBV7-9,.,TRBD1,TRBJ2-7,CASSLDRGYEQYF,TGTGCCAGCAGCTTAGACAGGGGCTACGAGCAGTACTTC
TRBV6-1,once,TRBD1,TRBJ1-5,CASSEMGQTDQPQHF,TGTGCCAGCAGTGAAATGGGACAGACAGATCAGCCCCAGCATTTT
TRBV9,.,.,TRBJ2-2,CASSATVAGELFF,TGTGCCAGCAGCGCCACAGTCGCCGGGGAGCTGTTTTTT
TRBV4-1,.,TRBD2,TRBJ2-7,CASSQDAAGGEQYF,TGCGCCAGCAGCCAAGATGCCGCGGGGGGCGAGCAGTACTTC
TRBV15,once,TRBD1,TRBJ1-1,CATRPHHTGGTEAFF,TGTGCCACCAGGCCTCATCATACAGGGGGCACTGAAGCTTTCTTT
TRBV27,.,TRBD2,TRBJ2-1,CASSVGLAVNEQFF,TGTGCCAGCAGTGTGGGACTAGCGGTCAATGAGCAGTTCTTC
TRBV30,.,.,TRBJ1-2,CAWSVGVGYTF,TGTGCCTGGAGTGTAGGGGTTGGCTACACCTTC
TRBV6-1,once,TRBD2,TRBJ2-7,CASSEMSSGSNLRSYEQYF,TGTGCCAGCAGTGAAATGTCTAGCGGGAGTAATCTCCGCTCCTACGAGCAGTACTTC
TRBV9,few,.,TRBJ1-3,CASSVASTDAGNTIYF,TGTGCCAGCAGCGTAGCTAGCACCGATGCTGGAAACACCATATATTTT
TRBV18,.,.,TRBJ1-5,CASSPPSTSSNQPQHF,TGTGCCAGCTCACCGCCCTCGACGAGTAGCAATCAGCCCCAGCATTTT
TRBV27,.,TRBD1,TRBJ2-2,CASSGQGYTGELFF,TGTGCCAGCAGTGGACAGGGCTACACCGGGGAGCTGTTTTTT
TRBV10-3,.,TRBD1,TRBJ2-1,CAISGKSGTVYNEQFF,TGTGCCATCAGTGGGAAATCCGGGACAGTCTACAATGAGCAGTTCTTC
TRBV11-3,.,.,TRBJ2-7,CASSLTAYYEQYF,TGTGCCAGCAGCTTAACCGCGTACTACGAGCAGTACTTC
TRBV7-9,once,TRBD2,TRBJ2-1,CASSLIGGGARGEQFF,TGTGCCAGCAGCTTAATTGGCGGGGGGGCAAGGGGAGAGCAGTTCTTC
TRBV6-5,.,.,TRBJ2-7,CASRDSSSYEQYF,TGTGCCAGCAGGGACTCGAGCTCCTACGAGCAGTACTTC
TRBV5-6,.,.,TRBJ1-1,CASSLGGAGTEAFF,TGTGCCAGCAGCTTGGGGGGCGCGGGGACTGAAGCTTTCTTT
TRBV7-2,.,.,TRBJ1-1,CASSLAGSISEAFF,TGTGCCAGCAGCTTAGCTGGGTCGATATCTGAAGCTTTCTTT
TRBV7-2,.,.,TRBJ1-5,CASSATGASNQPQHF,TGTGCCAGCAGCGCCACGGGAGCTAGCAATCAGCCCCAGCATTTT
TRBV7-9,few,.,TRBJ1-2,CASSPLGPGYGYTF,TGTGCCAGCAGCCCCCTAGGTCCCGGATATGGCTACACCTTC
TRBV7-9,.,TRBD2,TRBJ2-1,CASSLGAGAYNEQFF,TGTGCCAGCAGCTTAGGTGCGGGGGCCTACAATGAGCAGTTCTTC
TRBV19,.,TRBD1,TRBJ2-6,CASTPTTGAGANVLTF,TGTGCCAGTACTCCAACCACAGGGGCCGGGGCCAACGTCCTGACTTTC
TRBV5-4,.,TRBD2,TRBJ2-7,CASSHSGSPSYEQYF,TGTGCCAGCAGCCATAGCGGGAGCCCCTCCTACGAGCAGTACTTC
TRBV27,.,.,TRBJ1-1,CASIGGAFAEAFF,TGTGCCAGCATAGGGGGGGCGTTTGCTGAAGCTTTCTTT
TRBV6-1,once,.,TRBJ1-2,CASRPGWGSGSYTF,TGTGCCAGCAGGCCGGGGTGGGGGTCCGGCAGCTACACCTTC
TRBV5-8,.,TRBD1,TRBJ1-1,CASSPGTGGWVDTEAFF,TGTGCCAGCAGCCCCGGGACAGGGGGCTGGGTTGACACTGAAGCTTTCTTT
TRBV29-1,.,.,TRBJ1-1,CSVGGGSGDIGNTEAFF,TGCAGCGTGGGGGGAGGGTCCGGGGATATAGGGAACACTGAAGCTTTCTTT
TRBV6-6,.,.,TRBJ2-1,CASIRADNEQFF,TGTGCCAGCATACGGGCAGACAATGAGCAGTTCTTC
TRBV30,.,.,TRBJ2-7,CAWSVLGGEQYF,TGTGCCTGGAGTGTACTAGGAGGCGAGCAGTACTTC
TRBV30,.,.,TRBJ1-2,CAWKPAGLIFNYGYTF,TGTGCCTGGAAACCAGCTGGGCTGATCTTTAACTATGGCTACACCTTC
TRBV6-5,.,TRBD1,TRBJ2-2,CASSTYRGTGELFF,TGTGCCAGCAGTACCTACAGGGGCACCGGGGAGCTGTTTTTT
TRBV5-6,.,.,TRBJ1-1,CASSGDRLYTEAFF,TGTGCCAGCAGCGGCGACAGGTTGTACACTGAAGCTTTCTTT
TRBV11-2,.,.,TRBJ1-2,CASSSLQGRGGYTF,TGTGCCAGCAGCTCCTTACAGGGAAGGGGTGGCTACACCTTC
TRBV18,.,.,TRBJ1-1,CASSPTRMNTEAFF,TGTGCCAGCTCACCGACAAGGATGAACACTGAAGCTTTCTTT
TRBV19,few,.,TRBJ1-1,CASSPELSSREAFF,TGTGCCAGTAGTCCAGAACTTTCGAGCCGCGAAGCTTTCTTT
TRBV5-1,.,.,TRBJ2-3,CASSLGTVTDTQYF,TGCGCCAGCAGCTTGGGTACGGTCACAGATACGCAGTATTTT
TRBV4-3,.,.,TRBJ1-6,CASSQVTNSPLHF,TGCGCCAGCAGCCAAGTTACCAATTCACCCCTCCACTTT
TRBV6-6,.,TRBD1,TRBJ1-2,CASSYGTGGYGYTF,TGTGCCAGCAGTTACGGGACAGGGGGATATGGCTACACCTTC
TRBV25-1,few,TRBD1,TRBJ1-2,CASSDGTGAGYGYTF,TGTGCCAGCAGTGATGGGACAGGGGCAGGGTATGGCTACACCTTC
TRBV28,.,.,TRBJ2-5,CASSLWSPAGGETQYF,TGTGCCAGCAGTTTATGGTCCCCAGCGGGCGGAGAGACCCAGTACTTC
TRBV7-8,.,.,TRBJ2-5,CASNRGRETQYF,TGTGCCAGCAACCGAGGGCGAGAGACCCAGTACTTC
TRBV19,.,.,TRBJ1-4,CASRGRVDEKLFF,TGTGCCAGTAGGGGCAGGGTCGATGAAAAACTGTTTTTT
TRBV11-2,once,.,TRBJ1-2,CASSFRERQANYGYTF,TGTGCCAGCAGCTTTAGAGAGAGACAGGCTAACTATGGCTACACCTTC
TRBV2,.,TRBD1,TRBJ2-7,CASIDRGGHEQYF,TGTGCCAGCATTGACAGGGGAGGCCACGAGCAGTACTTC
TRBV10-2,once,.,TRBJ2-7,CASRVAQSSYEQYF,TGCGCCAGCAGGGTAGCTCAGAGCTCCTACGAGCAGTACTTC
TRBV7-2,once,.,TRBJ2-7,CASSPMDVNPYEQYF,TGTGCCAGCAGCCCGATGGACGTTAATCCCTACGAGCAGTACTTC
TRBV5-6,few,TRBD1,TRBJ1-6,CASSLPGQGARSSPLHF,TGTGCCAGCAGCTTACCCGGACAGGGGGCGCGGAGTTCACCCCTCCACTTT
TRBV11-3,.,.,TRBJ1-1,CASSPPDGMGTEAFF,TGTGCCAGCAGCCCACCGGACGGGATGGGCACTGAAGCTTTCTTT
TRBV6-6,.,.,TRBJ1-5,CASSYGMGQPQHF,TGTGCCAGCAGTTACGGAATGGGTCAGCCCCAGCATTTT
TRBV5-1,.,TRBD1,TRBJ2-1,CASSLAGGQNYNEQFF,TGCGCCAGCAGCTTGGCAGGGGGACAGAACTACAATGAGCAGTTCTTC
TRBV4-2,.,.,TRBJ1-2,CASSQDLGSVGPGYTF,TGTGCCAGCAGCCAAGATCTTGGGTCGGTAGGGCCTGGCTACACCTTC
TRBV5-4,.,.,TRBJ2-3,CASSLEDTDTQYF,TGTGCCAGCAGCTTGGAAGACACAGATACGCAGTATTTT
TRBV11-1,.,TRBD1,TRBJ2-3,CASSSAAGTGASDTQYF,TGTGCCAGCAGCTCGGCGGCGGGGACAGGGGCCTCGGATACGCAGTATTTT
TRBV7-9,.,.,TRBJ2-7,CASLRGSGGPILEQYF,TGTGCCAGCCTCCGGGGGAGCGGAGGGCCCATTCTTGAGCAGTACTTC